Presented here are 13 T cell receptor beta chains from one specimen sequenced in a study of T-cell reconstitution after alpha-beta-depleted transplantation in children. For these TCRs, the target antigens are not known. Findings and caveats of the study: At one year after transplant, newly produced T cells mostly accounted for T-cell counts and diversity.

TCRbeta library preparation incorporated unique molecular identifiers. One entry per CDR3 protein, called by TCRdb with MiXCR from the PCR reads. The sample holds hundreds of thousands of distinct CDR3 sequences, over 7% seen once. The starting material was peripheral blood, obtained 360 days after TCRalphabeta/CD19-depleted stem cell transplant. These receptor sequences come from a female patient aged 2 to 10 who had a stem cell transplant for Fanconi anemia, so the T cells may come from the graft donor.

The chain combines TRBV6-1 with TRBJ2-1; 7 bases agree with TRBD1. V shed 6 bases, J shed 3 bases, and the junction held 11 bases outside the gene matches. The germline CDR1 and CDR2 sequences are MNHNS and SASEGT. The CDR3 contains 16 residues. The CDR3: CASSQGTGTVYNEQFF. CDR3 nucleotides: TGTGCCAGCAGCCAGGGGACCGGGACAGTCTACAATGAGCAGTTCTTC.

CDR3 coding DNA: TGTGCCATCAGTGAGTCAAAGACGGTTAACTATGGCTACACCTTC. It is translated as CAISESKTVNYGYTF. V usage is TRBV10-3 and J usage is TRBJ1-2; D unclear. The V gene's germline CDR1 is ENHRY and CDR2 SYGVKD. The CDR3 spans 15 residues. Trimming stripped 0 bases from V and 1 base from J, with 9 bases between.

This clonotype was picked up a small number of times. The V and J genes are TRBV11-2 and TRBJ2-2; 8 bases match TRBD2. The germline V gene encodes CDR1 SGHAT and CDR2 FQNNGV. The CDR3 runs to 15 residues. V trimming: 5 bases; J trimming: 3 bases; junction bases outside the gene matches: 5. CDR3 coding DNA: TGTGCCAGCAGCAAGGGCGGGGGGTACACCGGGGAGCTGTTTTTT. Encoded protein: CASSKGGGYTGELFF.

A few counts support this clonotype. The genes are TRBV7-8 and TRBJ1-2, with D maybe TRBD1 (6 bases). V lost 2 bases to trimming and J lost 5 bases, with 12 bases between them. The CDR3 totals 14 residues. Per germline, CDR1 SGHVS and CDR2 FQNEAQ. CDR3 in amino acids: CASSLLTGKYGYTF. The CDR3 DNA is TGTGCCAGCAGCTTACTAACAGGGAAATATGGCTACACCTTC.

This clonotype was detected many times. The V and J genes are TRBV7-9 and TRBJ2-1, with TRBD2 identical over 7 bases. CDR1 and CDR2 from the germline V gene are SEHNR and FQNEAQ (reference sequence). V was pared by 5 bases and J by 4 bases, with 11 bases of the junction left unmatched. The CDR3 covers 16 residues. CDR3 amino acids: CASSPYSSGDYNEQFF. The CDR3 coding sequence is TGTGCCAGCAGCCCATACTCTAGCGGCGATTACAATGAGCAGTTCTTC.

This clonotype showed up many times. The chain combines TRBV2 with TRBJ2-1, with 12 positions matching TRBD2. With 0 bases clipped from V and 15 bases from J, the junction kept 6 bases outside the gene matches. Germline values: CDR1 SNHLY, CDR2 FYNNEI. The CDR3 is made up of 14 amino acids. The CDR3 loop is CASSEAGLAGIAFF. CDR3 sequence (DNA): TGTGCCAGCAGTGAAGCTGGACTAGCGGGAATTGCGTTCTTC.

In its sample, this clonotype was seen a few times. CDR3 protein: CASSVLEGYTF. For the CDR3, the DNA is TGTGCCAGCAGTGTTCTAGAGGGCTACACCTTC. This chain joins TRBV25-1 and TRBJ1-2; D uncertain. V was clipped by 4 bases and J by 8 bases, with 8 bases between them. From germline, CDR1 is MGHDK and CDR2 SYGVNS. The length of the CDR3 is 11 residues.

This clonotype has a handful of counts. V is TRBV27 and J is TRBJ1-6; 9 bases align to TRBD1. The CDR3 is 15 residues long. Trimming removed 5 bases from V and 7 bases from J; junction bases left unmatched: 6. CDR1 is MNHEY, CDR2 SMNVEV, per germline (reference sequence). The CDR3: CASSPETGGNSPLHF. CDR3 coding DNA: TGTGCCAGCAGTCCCGAGACAGGGGGGAATTCACCCCTCCACTTT.

V gene TRBV30 combines with J gene TRBJ2-5; TRBD2 is a possible D gene (5 bases). V was clipped by 0 bases and J by 7 bases, with 15 bases between them. The CDR3 loop spans 14 amino acids. The germline V gene encodes CDR1 GTSNPN and CDR2 SVGIG (reference sequence). CDR3 in amino acids: CAWSVREGWATQYF. The CDR3 nucleotides read TGTGCCTGGAGTGTACGGGAAGGGTGGGCGACCCAGTACTTC.

At least ten counts were recorded for this clonotype. The chain joins TRBV6-2 or TRBV6-3 to TRBJ2-5; tentatively, D is TRBD1 (5 bases). The CDR3 runs 14 residues. From germline, CDR1 is MNHEY and CDR2 SVGEGT. With 6 bases removed from V and 9 bases from J, the gap between germline ends came to 20 bases. The CDR3 is CASSDSSGLRAQYF. For the CDR3, the DNA is TGTGCCAGCAGCGATAGTTCAGGGTTAAGGGCCCAGTACTTC.

The table lists this clonotype with many counts. The CDR3 here is CSAGTHQETQYF. In nucleotides, the CDR3 is TGCAGTGCCGGGACACACCAAGAGACCCAGTACTTC. This rearrangement joins TRBV20-1 to TRBJ2-5, with TRBD1 as a possible D gene (6 bases). The ends were cut back, 6 bases at V and 0 bases at J, with 8 bases in the middle. From germline, CDR1 is DFQATT and CDR2 SNEGSKA (reference sequence). This CDR3 has 12 residues.

This clonotype showed up many times. The chain recombines TRBV20-1 with TRBJ1-3, with D unresolved. CDR1 and CDR2 (germline): DFQATT, SNEGSKA (reference sequence). The CDR3 length is 15 residues. The V and J ends lost 0 bases and 0 bases respectively, with 9 bases between them. The CDR3 here is CSARDTMSSGNTIYF. CDR3 nucleotides: TGCAGTGCTAGAGATACGATGAGCTCTGGAAACACCATATATTTT.

This clonotype was observed many times. V usage is TRBV5-1 and J usage is TRBJ2-5; 12 nucleotides line up with TRBD1. Trimming removed 2 bases from V and 5 bases from J; junction bases left unmatched: 4. The CDR3 loop spans 15 amino acids. Per germline, CDR1 SGHRS and CDR2 YFSETQ. Here the CDR3 DNA reads TGCGCCAGCAGCTTTTTGGGACAGGGGGCCGAGACCCAGTACTTC. Amino acids: CASSFLGQGAETQYF.